Listed below are T cell receptor beta chains from one sample, sequenced in a study of T cell repertoires in aging, cancer and after chemotherapy. MiXCR, run by TCRdb on the multiplex PCR reads, gives a single entry per CDR3 protein. In the table there are some 9,800 distinct CDR3 sequences, 39% of which are singletons. Input material: blood. Receptors originate from a human donor in good health. Each CDR3 is given with its conserved first and last residue. D genes are given only for firm matches. Size is omitted from some rows. Given values are once, few, many or a class for expanded clones.

>few|TRBD1|TRBV6-6|TRBJ2-3
TGTGCCAGCAGTTACCCCAGCCAGGGGGCTTTAACGGATACGCAGTATTTT
CASSYPSQGALTDTQYF
>once|TRBD2|TRBV18|TRBJ2-3
TGTGCCAGCTCACCCCTGAGTAGCGGGAGGACAGATACGCAGTATTTT
CASSPLSSGRTDTQYF
>few|NA|TRBV19|TRBJ2-5
TGTGCCAGTAGAGGAGGAGAGACCCAGTACTTC
CASRGGETQYF
>NA|NA|TRBV12-3/TRBV12-4|TRBJ2-7
TGTGCCAGCGGGCGCTCCTACGAGCAGTACTTC
CASGRSYEQYF
>NA|TRBD1|TRBV13|TRBJ2-2
TGTGCCAGCAGCTGGGGACAGGGGAGCGATATCGGGAAGCTGTTTTTT
CASSWGQGSDIGKLFF
>NA|TRBD2|TRBV7-2|TRBJ2-2
TGTGCCAGCAGCTTAACGGGCGGGGGAGGTGGCGGGGAGCTGTTTTTT
CASSLTGGGGGGELFF
>NA|TRBD1|TRBV30|TRBJ1-2
TGTGCCTATCACCCAGCGGACAGGGTCTATGGCTACACCTTC
CAYHPADRVYGYTF
>NA|NA|TRBV6-1|TRBJ2-2
TGTGCCAGCAGTGAGTATGGCGTGAACACCGGGGAGCTGTTTTTT
CASSEYGVNTGELFF
>few|TRBD2|TRBV13|TRBJ2-5
TGTGCCAGCAGCCGTGGGGGGGGAACAGGTTCGGAGACCCAGTACTTC
CASSRGGGTGSETQYF
>NA|TRBD2|TRBV5-4|TRBJ2-6
TGTGCCAGCGGACCTACTAGCGGCCGCTCTGGGGCCAACGTCCTGACTTTC
CASGPTSGRSGANVLTF
>few|NA|TRBV13|TRBJ2-1
TGTGCCAGCAGAGGGAGTTCCTACAATGAGCAGTTCTTC
CASRGSSYNEQFF
>few|TRBD2|TRBV15|TRBJ2-3
TGTGCCACCAGCAGAGATCGAACTAGCGGGAGTACAGATACGCAGTATTTT
CATSRDRTSGSTDTQYF
>NA|TRBD1|TRBV13|TRBJ2-1
TGTGCCAGCAGCCCCAGACAGGGGGATGAGCAGTTCTTC
CASSPRQGDEQFF
>few|NA|TRBV18|TRBJ2-7
TGTGCCAGCTCACCACTTCTGGCTAGCCGAGGAGAGCAGTACTTC
CASSPLLASRGEQYF
>NA|NA|TRBV6-5|TRBJ2-3
TGTGCCAGCAGTTACACCAGGGGTAGATTAGATACGCAGTATTTT
CASSYTRGRLDTQYF
>NA|TRBD1|TRBV20-1|TRBJ1-5
TGCAGTGCGGGAACCGGGACAGGGTACAATCAGCCCCAGCATTTT
CSAGTGTGYNQPQHF
>NA|TRBD1|TRBV15|TRBJ2-7
TGTGCCACCAGCAGCACGAACCTAGGGACAGACGAGCAGTACTTC
CATSSTNLGTDEQYF
>NA|NA|TRBV5-1|TRBJ2-5
TGCGCCAGCAGCTTGGCGGGGACCGAGAAAGAGACCCAGTACTTC
CASSLAGTEKETQYF
>NA|NA|TRBV15|TRBJ1-2
TGTGCCACCAGGGGCAGGGGTTTGGATGGCTACACCTTC
CATRGRGLDGYTF
>NA|TRBD1|TRBV7-6|TRBJ2-5
TGTGCCAGCAGCTCTAGACAGGGGGGGGAGACCCAGTACTTC
CASSSRQGGETQYF
>NA|NA|TRBV12-3/TRBV12-4|TRBJ1-5
TGTGCCAGCAGTTTCTATAGACTGGGGGATAGCAATCAGCCCCAGCATTTT
CASSFYRLGDSNQPQHF
>NA|TRBD1|TRBV5-6|TRBJ2-2
TGTGCCAGCAGCTTGTCAACACAGGGGACCTACACCGGGGAGCTGTTTTTT
CASSLSTQGTYTGELFF
>NA|NA|TRBV13|TRBJ2-6
TGTGCCAGCAGCTTAGGACTAGGTTTTCTCTCTGGGGCCAACGTCCTGACTTTC
CASSLGLGFLSGANVLTF
>NA|NA|TRBV7-2|TRBJ2-6
TGTGCCAGCAGCTCCTCCGGCTCCGGGGCCAACGTCCTGACTTTC
CASSSSGSGANVLTF
>NA|TRBD1|TRBV13|TRBJ2-1
TGTGCCAGCAGTCCGCGGACAGGGGATGGCAATGAGCAGTTCTTC
CASSPRTGDGNEQFF
>NA|NA|TRBV6-5|TRBJ2-3
TGTGCCAGCAGTCCACCCGGACTACCCGCCGGGATAGATACGCAGTATTTT
CASSPPGLPAGIDTQYF
>NA|NA|TRBV6-5|TRBJ1-1
TGTGCCAGCAGTGAGCTAGGGAGAACCACTGAAGCTTTCTTT
CASSELGRTTEAFF
>NA|NA|TRBV10-1|TRBJ2-1
TGCGCCAGCAGTGAAAGAGGGACACGTGAGCAGTTCTTC
CASSERGTREQFF
>once|TRBD1|TRBV18|TRBJ2-2
TGTGCCAGCTCACCAAGGGGACAGGGGGCAGACACCGGGGAGCTGTTTTTT
CASSPRGQGADTGELFF